The 24 T cell receptor beta chains given below trace back to one sample, sequenced in a study of cytomegalovirus exposure and HLA in healthy donors. It was with 60 Vbeta and 13 Jbeta primers that the PCR ran. Profiling relied on immunoSEQ multiplex PCR, and the TCRdb table lists in-frame clones only, not all of them. This listing includes 150,000 to 250,000 clones. The sample comprised PBMCs. These receptor sequences come from a boy younger than 18 in good health and CMV-seronegative.

The rearrangement joins TRBV30 to TRBJ1-5; 8 bases align to TRBD1. CDR3 length: 13 residues. The V and J ends lost 3 bases and 6 bases, in that order; junction bases with no gene match: 4. CDR1 and CDR2 (germline): GTSNPN, SVGIG (reference sequence). The CDR3 sequence is CAWRDRVGQPQHF. The CDR3 DNA reads TGTGCCTGGAGGGACAGGGTGGGTCAGCCCCAGCATTTT.

The chain recombines TRBV7-3 with TRBJ2-1; a weak D match, TRBD2 (6 bases). The CDR3 is 16 amino acids. Per germline, CDR1 SGHTA and CDR2 FQGTGA. V was pared by 1 base and J by 5 bases, with 15 bases between. For the CDR3, the DNA is TGTGCCAGCAGCTTAATTGGGGCCGGAGGGGACAATGAGCAGTTCTTC. This encodes CASSLIGAGGDNEQFF.

This rearrangement joins TRBV12-5 to TRBJ2-1, with 11 bases that match TRBD1. The CDR3 totals 15 residues. V gave up 5 bases and J gave up 6 bases; unmatched junction bases: 6. Germline assignment: CDR1 LGHNT and CDR2 FRNRAP. CDR3 in DNA: TGTGCTAGTGGTCTCGGACAGGGGGCGGTCAATGAGCAGTTCTTC. It encodes CASGLGQGAVNEQFF.

This chain links TRBV4-1 with TRBJ1-4; 7 bases fit TRBD1. The CDR3 spans 17 residues. Germline CDR1 and CDR2: MGHRA and YSYEKL. The junction had 9 bases not matched to a gene; V was cut back by 2 bases and J by 3 bases. The CDR3 here is CASSQLTGRVANEKLFF. DNA for the CDR3: TGCGCCAGCAGCCAACTGACAGGGCGGGTGGCTAATGAAAAACTGTTTTTT.

Comments on this clone: Other DNA sequences from this sample encode an identical CDR3 as well. This rearrangement joins TRBV15 to TRBJ2-1; 12 positions match TRBD2. The CDR3 has 16 residues. The V and J ends lost 11 bases and 6 bases, in that order; junction bases with no gene match: 14. Per the germline V gene, CDR1 is LNHNV and CDR2 is YYDKDF (reference sequence). CDR3 region: CASSSPGLAGRNEQFF. The CDR3 nucleotides read TGTGCCTCGAGCTCGCCGGGACTAGCGGGCCGCAATGAGCAGTTCTTC.

The J gene is TRBJ2-6, the V gene TRBV4-1, with 7 bases matching TRBD2. This CDR3 has 17 residues. Per the germline V gene, CDR1 is MGHRA and CDR2 is YSYEKL. Unmatched junction bases numbered 8, after V lost 4 bases and J lost 2 bases. CDR3 nucleotides: TGCGCCAGCAGCCTCCCAAAGGGAGGGGCTGGGGCCAACGTCCTGACTTTC. Translation gives CASSLPKGGAGANVLTF.

The rearrangement uses TRBV19 and TRBJ2-7, with TRBD1 matching 8 bases. CDR1 and CDR2 from the germline V gene are LNHDA and SQIVND (reference sequence). Trimming cost V 3 bases and J 9 bases; bases outside gene matches: 13. The CDR3 consists of 15 residues. As DNA, the CDR3 is TGTGCCAGTAGTATTACAGGACAGGGTAGAAACGGGCAGTACTTC. It encodes CASSITGQGRNGQYF. Drawing the rest from reference TRBV19 and TRBJ2-7, the complete variable domain is DGGITQSPKYLFRKEGQNVTLSCEQNLNHDAMYWYRQDPGQGLRLIYYSQIVNDFQKGDIAEGYSVSREKKESFPLTVTSAQKNPTAFYLCASSITGQGRNGQYFGPGTRLTVT.

The chain joins TRBV6-1 to TRBJ1-2, with D perhaps matching TRBD1 (6 bases). Trimming left V 6 bases short and J 2 bases short, with 10 bases between. CDR1 and CDR2 from the germline V gene are MNHNS and SASEGT. This CDR3 comprises 13 residues. The CDR3 spells CASSPDRNYGYTF. The CDR3, as DNA: TGTGCCAGCAGCCCCGACAGGAACTATGGCTACACCTTC.

The chain has TRBV7-6 and TRBJ2-1, with 11 bases matching TRBD2. After removal of 5 bases from V and 4 bases from J, the junction contained 10 bases not matched to a gene. Germline lookup yields CDR1 SGHVS and CDR2 FNYEAQ. This CDR3 contains 17 residues. CDR3 sequence reads: CASSPQPRLAGYNEQFF. DNA of the CDR3: TGTGCCAGCAGCCCACAGCCCCGACTAGCGGGGTACAATGAGCAGTTCTTC.

The rearrangement uses TRBV6-5 and TRBJ1-6; 8 positions match TRBD1. V was pared by 0 bases and J by 6 bases, with 4 bases of the junction left unmatched. Germline CDR1 reads MNHEY; CDR2 reads SVGAGI. CDR3 length: 16 residues. The CDR3 sequence: CASSYSNRGFNSPLHF. The CDR3 DNA sequence: TGTGCCAGCAGTTACTCGAACAGGGGGTTTAATTCACCCCTCCACTTT.

The chain employs TRBV25-1 and TRBJ2-3; the D gene is possibly TRBD1 (6 bases). The CDR3 is 13 residues long. Germline CDR1 and CDR2: MGHDK and SYGVNS. V was shortened by 6 bases and J by 4 bases, with 11 bases between the two germline ends. The CDR3 loop reads CASRIRGSDTQYF. Written as DNA, the CDR3 is TGTGCCAGCAGGATAAGGGGGTCAGATACGCAGTATTTT.

The V and J genes are TRBV11-3 and TRBJ2-2; no firm D call. V was pared by 5 bases and J by 6 bases, with 7 bases between. Germline V gene lookup returns CDR1 SGHNT and CDR2 YENEEA. The CDR3 runs to 12 residues. As DNA, the CDR3 is TGTGCCAGCAGCGCCACGGCCGGGGAGCTGTTTTTT. This encodes CASSATAGELFF.

Remarks on this clone: Other nucleotide sequences in the sample specify the same CDR3. The gene calls are TRBV7-2 and TRBJ2-3; tentative D call: TRBD2 (7 bases). Per the germline V gene, CDR1 is SGHTA and CDR2 is FQGNSA. This CDR3 is 14 amino acids long. With 1 base removed from V and 4 bases from J, the gap between germline ends came to 9 bases. The CDR3 is CASSLVGGADTQYF. In DNA, the CDR3 is TGTGCCAGCAGCTTAGTAGGGGGGGCAGATACGCAGTATTTT.

The chain carries TRBV19 and TRBJ1-2, with 9 bases aligning to TRBD1. Germline-derived CDR1 and CDR2 are LNHDA and SQIVND (reference sequence). V lost 1 base to trimming and J lost 8 bases; unmatched junction nucleotides: 11. CDR3 length equals 16 residues. This CDR3 is CASSIGFRDRASGYTF. The CDR3 DNA reads as TGTGCCAGTAGTATAGGGTTTCGGGACAGGGCTAGCGGCTACACCTTC.

This chain joins TRBV5-4 and TRBJ1-1; TRBD1 might be the D (5 bases). Looked up from germline, CDR1 is SGHNT and CDR2 is YYREEE (reference sequence). This CDR3 has 15 residues. V dropped 2 bases and J dropped 0 bases, with 11 bases sitting between them. CDR3 in amino acids: CASSLRQDMNTEAFF. CDR3 nucleotides: TGTGCCAGCAGCTTAAGGCAGGACATGAACACTGAAGCTTTCTTT.

V is TRBV7-9 and J is TRBJ2-3, with D possibly TRBD2 on 5 matching bases. V lost 4 bases and J lost 11, with 16 bases in between. This CDR3 comprises 13 residues. Germline V lookup: CDR1 SEHNR, CDR2 FQNEAQ (reference sequence). CDR3 residues: CASSSGVFQRQYF. CDR3 nucleotide sequence: TGTGCCAGCAGCTCCGGGGTATTTCAACGGCAGTATTTT.

The chain has TRBV6-5 and TRBJ2-7; weak D call: TRBD2 (5 bases). Trimming took 8 bases from V and 6 from J, leaving 14 bases between them. The germline V gene encodes CDR1 MNHEY and CDR2 SVGAGI. This CDR3 region has 12 residues. CDR3 protein: CASRRHEGEQYF. The CDR3 nucleotides are TGTGCCAGCCGCCGACACGAGGGCGAGCAGTACTTC.

The chain has TRBV5-4 and TRBJ2-1; TRBD2 matches 13 bases. The germline V gene has CDR1 SGHNT and CDR2 YYREEE (reference sequence). Germline trimming cut 4 bases from V and 8 bases from J; bases unmatched to any gene: 6. This CDR3 contains 15 residues. CDR3 nucleotides: TGTGCCAGCAGCCGAACTAGCGGGGGGGCCTATGAGCAGTTCTTC. It codes for CASSRTSGGAYEQFF.

The chain couples TRBV5-4 to TRBJ1-1, with a weak D call TRBD1 (5 bases). The CDR3 contains 14 residues. In germline, CDR1 is SGHNT, CDR2 YYREEE (reference sequence). The ends were cut back, 0 bases at V and 1 base at J, with 7 bases in the middle. The DNA for the CDR3 is TGTGCCAGCAGCTTGGCCACAGGGAACACTGAAGCTTTCTTT. Its protein product is CASSLATGNTEAFF.

Here the CDR3 reads CASSLQGALNYGYTF. CDR3 coding DNA: TGCGCCAGCAGCTTACAGGGGGCGTTGAACTATGGCTACACCTTC. The J gene is TRBJ1-2, the V gene TRBV5-1, with TRBD1 matching over 9 bases. The V and J ends lost 2 bases and 2 bases, in that order; junction bases with no gene match: 4. This CDR3 comprises 15 residues. From germline, CDR1 is SGHRS and CDR2 YFSETQ.

This rearrangement joins TRBV27 to TRBJ1-5; D is unclear. Germline V gene sequence: CDR1 MNHEY, CDR2 SMNVEV (reference sequence). Trimming pared 6 bases from V and 6 bases from J, leaving 9 bases between. The CDR3 length is 12 residues. The CDR3, as DNA: TGTGCCAGCAGCCCACTCGGTCAGCCCCAGCATTTT. Encoded protein: CASSPLGQPQHF.

The CDR3 region has the DNA TGTGCCAGCAGTGAAGCGCGATTGGTTAGACAGCCCCAGCATTTT. Translating it yields CASSEARLVRQPQHF. The chain carries TRBV2 and TRBJ1-5, with unresolved D. Trimming left V 0 bases short and J 7 bases short, with 13 bases between. Germline V gene lookup returns CDR1 SNHLY and CDR2 FYNNEI. The CDR3 spans 15 residues.

The chain couples TRBV28 to TRBJ2-7; D ambiguous. Trimming removed 5 bases from V and 3 bases from J, with 8 bases in between. CDR1 is MDHEN, CDR2 SYDVKM, per germline. The CDR3 extends over 12 amino acids. The CDR3 DNA sequence: TGTGCCAGCAGTCCGGTCTTCTACGAGCAGTACTTC. It codes for CASSPVFYEQYF.

CDR3 amino acids: CAISDSGKEQYF. In nucleotides, the CDR3 is TGTGCCATCAGTGACTCAGGGAAAGAGCAGTACTTC. This chain connects TRBV10-3 to TRBJ2-7, with D perhaps TRBD1 (5 bases). The CDR3 totals 12 residues. The germline V gene encodes CDR1 ENHRY and CDR2 SYGVKD. With 3 bases removed from V and 7 bases from J, the gap between germline ends came to 10 bases.